This TCR beta chain was captured in a study of cytomegalovirus exposure and HLA in healthy donors. Whole-study results and caveats: Later genetic work tied a missense DCLRE1C variant to beta-chain V and J trimming. Previously analyzed data showed that most TCR beta V segments were productive at a frequency of about 87% or about 30%. The presence/absence work took it that sequencing depth was about the same across donors.

Primers included in the PCR were 60 Vbeta and 13 Jbeta primers. The protocol was immunoSEQ multiplex PCR, while the TCRdb copy is restricted to in-frame clones and leaves out a portion. In the table there are about 130,000 clones, just under 75% of which are singletons. This CDR3 comprises 15 residues. V was shortened by 5 bases and J by 9 bases, with 20 bases between the two germline ends. Germline V gene lookup returns CDR1 MDHEN and CDR2 SYDVKM. Nominally healthy donors were sampled, though unrecorded immune exposures were likely. Concerning this clone itself: Its antigen is still unknown.

The chain links TRBV28 to TRBJ2-1, with TRBD2 as a possible D gene (5 bases). The sequence was obtained from a man aged 55-75 years in good health and CMV-seropositive. Sample: PBMCs. The CDR3 is CASSLPTPSGIEQFF. For the CDR3, the DNA is TGTGCCAGCAGTCTCCCGACTCCTTCGGGAATTGAGCAGTTCTTC.